Listed below are T cell receptor beta chains from one sample, sequenced in a study of blood T cell repertoires in COVID-19. Generated by immunoSEQ multiplex PCR, the TCRdb table keeps only in-frame clones and is missing some. The sample comprises over 200,000 clones, 80% to 90% of which are singletons, and more than 3% rests with the top ten. Sequenced material: PBMCs or T cells enriched from blood (not recorded which). The receptor set was obtained from a woman aged 25-40 years who had been exposed to COVID-19. Both conserved end residues are part of each CDR3. Fields, in order: J gene, D gene, V gene, CDR3 DNA, CDR3 protein. A D gene is named only where the DNA matches it firmly.

J: TRBJ2-7; D: TRBD2; V: TRBV2; DNA: TGTGCCAGCAGCGGACTAGCGGGGAGAATCTACGAGCAGTACTTC; CDR3: CASSGLAGRIYEQYF
J: TRBJ1-4; D: .; V: TRBV7-9; DNA: TGTGCCAGCAGCGACCTCGGGGTCCTGGGTGGAAAACTGTTTTTT; CDR3: CASSDLGVLGGKLFF
J: TRBJ2-6; D: .; V: TRBV9; DNA: TGTGCCAGCAGCGTAGAAGGGGTTGGGGCCAACGTCCTGACTTTC; CDR3: CASSVEGVGANVLTF
J: TRBJ2-1; D: .; V: TRBV12-3/TRBV12-4; DNA: TGTGCCAGCAGCCTGTTGGCCAATGAGCAGTTCTTC; CDR3: CASSLLANEQFF
J: TRBJ2-2; D: .; V: TRBV12-3/TRBV12-4; DNA: TGTGCCAGCAGTGGGCAAAATACCCGGGAGCTGTTTTTT; CDR3: CASSGQNTRELFF
J: TRBJ1-3; D: .; V: TRBV9; DNA: TGTGCCAGCAGCCTAGCGGGGGGCCACTCTGGAAACACCATATATTTT; CDR3: CASSLAGGHSGNTIYF
J: TRBJ2-3; D: TRBD2; V: TRBV7-3; DNA: TGTGCCAGCAGCTTAATCAGCGGGAGTGAATCAGATACGCAGTATTTT; CDR3: CASSLISGSESDTQYF
J: TRBJ2-7; D: TRBD2; V: TRBV4-1; DNA: TGCGCCAGCAGCCAACCCCTCCCGGGTCCACTAGCGGGAAGGAACGAGCAGTACTTC; CDR3: CASSQPLPGPLAGRNEQYF
J: TRBJ2-7; D: TRBD1; V: TRBV6-5; DNA: TGTGCCAGCGAGGACAGGGGCTCCTACGAGCAGTACTTC; CDR3: CASEDRGSYEQYF
J: TRBJ1-4; D: TRBD1; V: TRBV28; DNA: TGTGCCAGCAGTTTATCTCAGGGACAGGGGGCGGAAAAACTGTTTTTT; CDR3: CASSLSQGQGAEKLFF
J: TRBJ2-7; D: .; V: TRBV7-9; DNA: TGTGCCAGCAGCTTAGGCGCCGGGATATGGACCTACGAGCAGTACTTC; CDR3: CASSLGAGIWTYEQYF